The source of this TCR beta chain is a study of blood T cell repertoires in COVID-19 (dated by TCRdb to the early 2020s). In terms of the full investigation: Collaborator samples came from the United States, Italy and Spain and covered acute and convalescent phases of COVID-19. The dataset comprised deeply sampled blood TCRbeta repertoires from subjects exposed to, actively infected with, or recovered from COVID-19. The samples were drawn from the first 160 participants of the ongoing ImmuneRACE study and from some 1,300 subjects provided by 6 global collaborators. The material from the prospective study consisted of cDNA or gDNA derived from T cells, B-cell-depleted T cells, or PBMCs. The repertoires were released in a freely available public database intended as a resource for research on the immune response to SARS-CoV-2. Where available, HLA class I and class II types were obtained from metadata supplied by the sample provider rather than from assay-based typing. The sample metadata nearly always contained a de-identified subject ID, COVID-19 status, age in years and sex. What the study reported, not specific to this receptor: How much clinical and demographic metadata was included differed by source and by participant, and the metadata was provided uncurated.

At the junction V is shortened by 5 bases and J by 1 base; bases outside the gene matches: 1. From the germline V gene, CDR1 is SGHNT and CDR2 is YENEEA. From cysteine to phenylalanine, the CDR3 is 14 amino acids long. Left in the record is the CDR3 DNA by itself, 42 bases read in frame from the first base. Participants in the prospective study were aged about 18 to 100 years, lived in under 30 United States geographic areas, and enrolled through a virtual design. In the prospective study, cohorts were assigned on the basis of participant-reported clinical history obtained from a screening survey and a study questionnaire. Recovered participants in ImmuneRACE Cohort 3 were defined by two consecutive negative NP/OP PCR tests, clearance by a healthcare professional, or resolution of symptoms. In the prospective study, whole blood, serum and a nasopharyngeal or oropharyngeal swab were collected from each participant by mobile phlebotomists. Participants in the prospective study had the option to provide additional blood draws and questionnaires over a roughly two-month period. Before DNA extraction, blood samples from the prospective study were shipped at room temperature or frozen.

With respect to this clone: Its binding antigen is unknown. Qualities for individual bases were not recorded, and no much larger clone is one base off.

TCRbeta CDR3 regions were amplified from genomic DNA by means of the immunoSEQ Assay, a bias-controlled multiplex PCR. Regarding the original processing steps: The number of nucleated cells in each sample was estimated by amplification of reference gene primers within the assay. Sequence reads were collapsed and filtered to measure the absolute abundance of every unique TCRbeta CDR3 rearrangement. Productive Simpson clonality was computed per sample as the square root of Simpson's diversity index over productive rearrangements. The immuneACCESS repertoire file appears here via TCRdb, limited to in-frame rearrangements. These files lack a portion of the clones; in checked studies, under half of the deficit traces to unresolved V genes, and the cause of the others is not known. The DNA gave D and trimming, while V, J and clone size come from that table. This sample is represented by over 300,000 clones; approximately 85% of them were singletons. The ten most abundant clones make up roughly 2% of the sample.

The chain employs TRBV11-3 and TRBJ2-1; the junction holds 8 bases that match TRBD2. Specimen: PBMCs or T cells enriched from blood (not recorded which). This TCR was recovered from a man aged 25 to 45 who had recovered from COVID-19. The nucleotide sequence reads TGTGCCAGCAGCCGGGGGGGGTCCTACAATGAGCAGTTCTTC. The encoded protein is CASSRGGSYNEQFF.